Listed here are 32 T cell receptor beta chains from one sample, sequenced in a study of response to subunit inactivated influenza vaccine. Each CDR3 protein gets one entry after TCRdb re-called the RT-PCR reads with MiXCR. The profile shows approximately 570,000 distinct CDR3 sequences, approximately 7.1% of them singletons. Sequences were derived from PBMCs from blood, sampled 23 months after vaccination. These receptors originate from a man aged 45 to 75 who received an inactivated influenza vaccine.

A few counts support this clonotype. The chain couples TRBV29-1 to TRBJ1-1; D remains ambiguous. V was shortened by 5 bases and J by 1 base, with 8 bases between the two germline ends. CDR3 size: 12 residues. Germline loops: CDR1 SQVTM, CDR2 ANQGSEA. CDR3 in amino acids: CSVMWTNTEAFF. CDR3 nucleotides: TGCAGCGTTATGTGGACGAACACTGAAGCTTTCTTT.

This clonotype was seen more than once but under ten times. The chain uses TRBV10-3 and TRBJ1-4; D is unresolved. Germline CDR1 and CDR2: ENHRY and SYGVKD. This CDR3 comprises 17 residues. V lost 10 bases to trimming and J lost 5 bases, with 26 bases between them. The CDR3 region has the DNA TGTGCCACCCGGCCGACCCCCAACCCGGGATTAAATGAAAAACTGTTTTTT. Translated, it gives CATRPTPNPGLNEKLFF.

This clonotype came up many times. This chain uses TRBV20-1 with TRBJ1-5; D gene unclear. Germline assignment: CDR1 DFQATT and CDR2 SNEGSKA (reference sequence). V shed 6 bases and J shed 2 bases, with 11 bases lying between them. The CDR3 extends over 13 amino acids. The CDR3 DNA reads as TGCAGTGCCCCTTCGTGGGGCAATCAGCCCCAGCATTTT. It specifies CSAPSWGNQPQHF.

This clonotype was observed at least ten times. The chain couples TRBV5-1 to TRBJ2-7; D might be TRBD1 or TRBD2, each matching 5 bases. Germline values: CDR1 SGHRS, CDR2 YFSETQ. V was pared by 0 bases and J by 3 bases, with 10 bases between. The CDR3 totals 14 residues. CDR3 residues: CASSLDGGVYEQYF. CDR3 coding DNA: TGCGCCAGCAGCTTGGATGGGGGAGTCTACGAGCAGTACTTC.

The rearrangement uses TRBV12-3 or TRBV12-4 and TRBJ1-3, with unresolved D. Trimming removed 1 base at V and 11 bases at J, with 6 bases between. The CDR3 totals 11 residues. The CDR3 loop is CASSLEYAIYF. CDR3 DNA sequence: TGTGCCAGCAGTTTAGAATATGCCATATATTTT.

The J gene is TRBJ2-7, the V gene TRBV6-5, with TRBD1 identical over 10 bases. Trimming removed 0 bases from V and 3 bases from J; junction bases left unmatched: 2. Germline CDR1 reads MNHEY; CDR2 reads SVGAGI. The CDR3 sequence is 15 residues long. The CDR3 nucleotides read TGTGCCAGCAGTTACTCTGGGGACAGGGGCTACGAGCAGTACTTC. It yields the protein CASSYSGDRGYEQYF.

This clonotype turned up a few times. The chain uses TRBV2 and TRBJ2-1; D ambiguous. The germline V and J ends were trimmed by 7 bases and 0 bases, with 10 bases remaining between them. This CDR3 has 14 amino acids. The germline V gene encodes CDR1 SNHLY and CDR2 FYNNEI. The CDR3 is CASMGLSSYNEQFF. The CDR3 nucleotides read TGTGCCAGCATGGGCCTCAGCTCCTACAATGAGCAGTTCTTC.

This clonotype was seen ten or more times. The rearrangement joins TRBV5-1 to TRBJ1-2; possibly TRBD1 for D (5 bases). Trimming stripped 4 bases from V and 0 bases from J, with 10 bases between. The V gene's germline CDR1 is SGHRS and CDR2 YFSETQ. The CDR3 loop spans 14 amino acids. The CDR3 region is CASSRGEPNYGYTF. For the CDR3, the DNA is TGCGCCAGCAGCCGGGGGGAGCCTAACTATGGCTACACCTTC.

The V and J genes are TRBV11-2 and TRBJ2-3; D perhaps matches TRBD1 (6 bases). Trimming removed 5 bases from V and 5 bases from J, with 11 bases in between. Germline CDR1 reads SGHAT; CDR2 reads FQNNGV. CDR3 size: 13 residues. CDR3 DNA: TGTGCCAGCAGCGTAGGCAGGGGAGATACGCAGTATTTT. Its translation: CASSVGRGDTQYF.

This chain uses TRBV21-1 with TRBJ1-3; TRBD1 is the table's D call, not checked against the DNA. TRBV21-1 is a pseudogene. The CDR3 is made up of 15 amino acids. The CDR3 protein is CASSKGAGTSHTIYF. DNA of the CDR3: TGTGCCAGCAGCAAAGGGGCCGGGACATCTCACACCATATATTTT.

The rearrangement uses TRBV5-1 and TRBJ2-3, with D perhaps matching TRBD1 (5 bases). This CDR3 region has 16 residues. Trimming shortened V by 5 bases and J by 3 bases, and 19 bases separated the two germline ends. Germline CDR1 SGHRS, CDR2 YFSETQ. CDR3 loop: CASSKQGLLGTDTQYF. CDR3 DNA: TGCGCCAGCAGTAAGCAGGGTCTCTTGGGAACAGATACGCAGTATTTT.

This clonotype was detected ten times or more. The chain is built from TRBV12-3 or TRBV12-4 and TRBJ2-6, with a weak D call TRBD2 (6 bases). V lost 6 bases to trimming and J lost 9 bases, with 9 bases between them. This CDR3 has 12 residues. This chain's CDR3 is CASRAAGNVLTF. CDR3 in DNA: TGTGCCAGCAGAGCAGCGGGCAACGTCCTGACTTTC.

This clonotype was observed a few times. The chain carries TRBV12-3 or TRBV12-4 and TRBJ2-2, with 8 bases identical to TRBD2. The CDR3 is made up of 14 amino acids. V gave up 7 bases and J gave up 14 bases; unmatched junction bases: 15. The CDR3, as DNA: TGTGCCAGCACCCTGGGGCTAGCGGGCGTAAACCTGTTTTTT. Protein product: CASTLGLAGVNLFF.

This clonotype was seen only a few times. This CDR3 is CASRADRGHEQFF. CDR3 in DNA: TGTGCCAGCAGGGCAGACAGGGGGCATGAGCAGTTCTTC. The genes are TRBV7-2 and TRBJ2-1; 10 positions agree with TRBD1. Trimming cost V 6 bases and J 8 bases; bases outside gene matches: 4. CDR3 size: 13 residues. Germline V CDR1 and CDR2: SGHTA, FQGNSA.

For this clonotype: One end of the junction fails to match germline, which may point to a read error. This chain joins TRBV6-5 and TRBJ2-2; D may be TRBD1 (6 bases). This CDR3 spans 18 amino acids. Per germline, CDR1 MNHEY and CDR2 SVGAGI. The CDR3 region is CASSYGPSWGPNTGEMFF. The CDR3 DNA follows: TGTGCCAGCAGTTACGGGCCCTCATGGGGGCCGAACACCGGGGAGATGTTTTTT.

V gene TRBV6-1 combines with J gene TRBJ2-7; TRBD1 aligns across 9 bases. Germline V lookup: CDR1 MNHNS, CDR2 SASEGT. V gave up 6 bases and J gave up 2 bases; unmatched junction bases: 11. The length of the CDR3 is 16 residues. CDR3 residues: CASSAMGTGSAYEQYF. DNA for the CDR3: TGTGCCAGCAGCGCGATGGGGACAGGGTCAGCCTACGAGCAGTACTTC.

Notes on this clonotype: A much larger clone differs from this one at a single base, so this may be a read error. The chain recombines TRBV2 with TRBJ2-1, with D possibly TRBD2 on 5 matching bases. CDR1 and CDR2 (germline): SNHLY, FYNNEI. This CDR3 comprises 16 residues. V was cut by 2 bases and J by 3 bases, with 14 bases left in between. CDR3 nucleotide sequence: TGTGCCAGCAGTGAAACTGTTAGCGCGAGCTACAATGAGCAGTTCTTC. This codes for CASSETVSASYNEQFF.

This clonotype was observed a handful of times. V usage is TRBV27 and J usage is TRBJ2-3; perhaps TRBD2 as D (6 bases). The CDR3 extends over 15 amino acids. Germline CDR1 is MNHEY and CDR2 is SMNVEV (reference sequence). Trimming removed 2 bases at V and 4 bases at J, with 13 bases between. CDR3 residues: CASSLVGTLSDTQYF. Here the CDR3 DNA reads TGTGCCAGCAGTTTAGTGGGGACTCTTTCAGATACGCAGTATTTT.

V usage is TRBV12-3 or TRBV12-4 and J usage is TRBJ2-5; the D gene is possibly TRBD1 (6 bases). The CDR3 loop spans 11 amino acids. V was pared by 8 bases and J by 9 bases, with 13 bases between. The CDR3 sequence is CASRREGAQYF. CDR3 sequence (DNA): TGTGCCAGCCGTCGCGAGGGGGCCCAGTACTTC.

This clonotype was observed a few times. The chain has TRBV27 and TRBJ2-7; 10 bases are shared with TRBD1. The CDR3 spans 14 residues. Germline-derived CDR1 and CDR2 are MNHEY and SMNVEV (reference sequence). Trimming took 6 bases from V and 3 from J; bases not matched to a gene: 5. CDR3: CASRNRDRGYEQYF. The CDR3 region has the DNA TGTGCCAGCAGAAACCGGGACAGGGGCTACGAGCAGTACTTC.

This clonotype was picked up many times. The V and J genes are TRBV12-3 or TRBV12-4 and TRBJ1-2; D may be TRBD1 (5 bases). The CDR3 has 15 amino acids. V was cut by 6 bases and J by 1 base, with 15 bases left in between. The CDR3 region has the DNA TGTGCCAGCAGCCCACAGGTTCCGTATAACTATGGCTACACCTTC. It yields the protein CASSPQVPYNYGYTF.

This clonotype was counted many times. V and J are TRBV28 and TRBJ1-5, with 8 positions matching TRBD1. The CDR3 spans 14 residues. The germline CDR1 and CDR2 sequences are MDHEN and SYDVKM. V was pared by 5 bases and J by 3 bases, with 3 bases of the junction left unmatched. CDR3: CASSPGQVNQPQHF. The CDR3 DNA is TGTGCCAGCAGTCCGGGACAGGTCAATCAGCCCCAGCATTTT.

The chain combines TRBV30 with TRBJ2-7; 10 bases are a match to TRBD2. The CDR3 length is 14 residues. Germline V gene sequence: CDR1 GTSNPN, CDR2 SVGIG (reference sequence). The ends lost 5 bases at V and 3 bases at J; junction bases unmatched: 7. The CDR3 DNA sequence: TGTGCCTGGGCTCCCGGGACTAGCGTCTACGAGCAGTACTTC. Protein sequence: CAWAPGTSVYEQYF.

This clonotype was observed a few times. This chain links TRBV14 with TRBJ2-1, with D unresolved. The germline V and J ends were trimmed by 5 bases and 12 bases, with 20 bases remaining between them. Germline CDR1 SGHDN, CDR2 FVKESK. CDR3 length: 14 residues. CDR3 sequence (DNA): TGTGCCAGCAGCGGAGTCGGGCGTATAAGTTGGCAGTTCTTC. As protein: CASSGVGRISWQFF.

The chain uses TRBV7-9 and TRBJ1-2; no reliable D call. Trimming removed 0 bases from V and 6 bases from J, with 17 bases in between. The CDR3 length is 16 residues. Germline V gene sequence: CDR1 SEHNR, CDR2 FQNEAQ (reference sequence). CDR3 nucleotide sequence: TGTGCCAGCAGCTTAGCGGCCGGGCCGGCTAGAGATGGCTACACCTTC. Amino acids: CASSLAAGPARDGYTF.

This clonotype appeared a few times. The CDR3 sequence: CASSLTAGGGETQYF. In nucleotides, the CDR3 is TGTGCCAGCAGTCTTACTGCGGGAGGTGGGGAGACCCAGTACTTC. The chain employs TRBV12-3 or TRBV12-4 and TRBJ2-5, with TRBD2 matching over 8 bases. This CDR3 has 15 amino acids. V was clipped by 5 bases and J by 5 bases; unmatched bases: 10.

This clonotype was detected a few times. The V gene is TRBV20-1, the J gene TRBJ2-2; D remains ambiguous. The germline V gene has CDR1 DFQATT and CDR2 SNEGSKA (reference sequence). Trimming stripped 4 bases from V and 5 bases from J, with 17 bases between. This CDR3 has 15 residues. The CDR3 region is CSAKIMGPRTGELFF. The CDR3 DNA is TGCAGTGCTAAGATTATGGGCCCTCGGACCGGGGAGCTGTTTTTT.

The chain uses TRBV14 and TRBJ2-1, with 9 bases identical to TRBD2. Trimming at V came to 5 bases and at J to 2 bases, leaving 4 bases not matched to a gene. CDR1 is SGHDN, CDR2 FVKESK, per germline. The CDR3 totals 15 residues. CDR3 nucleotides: TGTGCCAGCAGCACCTGGACTAGCGCCTACAATGAGCAGTTCTTC. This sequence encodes CASSTWTSAYNEQFF. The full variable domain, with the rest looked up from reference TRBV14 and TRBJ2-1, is EAGVTQFPSHSVIEKGQTVTLRCDPISGHDNLYWYRRVMGKEIKFLLHFVKESKQDESGMPNNRFLAERTGGTYSTLKVQPAELEDSGVYFCASSTWTSAYNEQFFGPGTRLTVL.

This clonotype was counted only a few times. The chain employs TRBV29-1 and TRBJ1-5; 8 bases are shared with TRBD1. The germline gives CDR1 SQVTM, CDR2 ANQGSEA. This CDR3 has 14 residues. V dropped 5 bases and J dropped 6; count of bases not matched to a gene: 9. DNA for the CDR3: TGCAGCGTTACTACAGGGGGGTCAGGTCAGCCCCAGCATTTT. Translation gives CSVTTGGSGQPQHF.

CDR3 protein: CSVVWGPNTEAFF. CDR3 DNA: TGCAGCGTTGTTTGGGGGCCGAACACTGAAGCTTTCTTT. The V call is TRBV29-1, the J call TRBJ1-1; possibly TRBD1 for D (6 bases). This CDR3 has 13 residues. CDR1 and CDR2 from the germline V gene are SQVTM and ANQGSEA. V lost 4 bases and J 1 base, leaving 10 bases between the germline ends.

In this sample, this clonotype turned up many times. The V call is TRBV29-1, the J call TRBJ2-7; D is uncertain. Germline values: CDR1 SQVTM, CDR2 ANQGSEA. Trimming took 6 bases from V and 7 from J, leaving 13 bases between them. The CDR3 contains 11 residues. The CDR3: CSVANKREQYF. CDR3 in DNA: TGCAGCGTAGCCAATAAGCGAGAGCAGTACTTC.

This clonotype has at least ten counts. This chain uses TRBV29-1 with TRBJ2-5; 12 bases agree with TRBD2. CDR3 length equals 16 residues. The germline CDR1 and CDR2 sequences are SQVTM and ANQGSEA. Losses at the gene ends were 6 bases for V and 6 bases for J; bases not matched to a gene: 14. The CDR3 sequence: CSVGLAGGPGRKTQYF. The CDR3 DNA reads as TGCAGCGTGGGGCTAGCGGGAGGGCCAGGCAGGAAGACCCAGTACTTC.